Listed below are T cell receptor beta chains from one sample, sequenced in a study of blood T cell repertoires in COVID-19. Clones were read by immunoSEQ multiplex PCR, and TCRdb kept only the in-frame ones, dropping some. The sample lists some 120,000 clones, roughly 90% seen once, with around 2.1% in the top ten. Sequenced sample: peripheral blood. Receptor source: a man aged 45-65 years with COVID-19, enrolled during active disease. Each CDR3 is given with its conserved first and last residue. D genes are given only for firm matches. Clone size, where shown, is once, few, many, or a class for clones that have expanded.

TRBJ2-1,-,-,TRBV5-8,CASSRGWDEQFF,TGTGCCAGCAGCCGAGGGTGGGATGAGCAGTTCTTC
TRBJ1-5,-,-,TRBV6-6,CASSYSPGGGSPQHF,TGTGCCAGCAGTTACTCGCCCGGAGGAGGGTCGCCCCAGCATTTT
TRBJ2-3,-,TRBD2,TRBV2,CASSEGRERTDTQYF,TGTGCCAGCAGTGAAGGGCGGGAGAGGACAGATACGCAGTATTTT
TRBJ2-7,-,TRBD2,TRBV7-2,CASGTARGLHEQYF,TGTGCCAGCGGGACGGCGCGGGGGTTGCATGAGCAGTACTTC
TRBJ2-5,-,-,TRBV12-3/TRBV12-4,CASSPRGETQYF,TGTGCCAGCAGTCCAAGAGGAGAGACCCAGTACTTC
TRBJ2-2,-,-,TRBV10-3,CAISEYGDTGELFF,TGTGCCATCAGTGAGTACGGAGACACCGGGGAGCTGTTTTTT
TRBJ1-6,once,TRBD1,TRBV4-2,CASSQETGGNAYNSPLHF,TGTGCCAGCAGCCAAGAAACAGGGGGCAACGCCTATAATTCACCCCTCCACTTT
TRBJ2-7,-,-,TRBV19,CASSPGYEQYF,TGTGCCAGTAGTCCAGGATACGAGCAGTACTTC
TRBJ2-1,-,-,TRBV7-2,CASSYSGNNEQFF,TGTGCCAGCAGCTATAGCGGAAACAATGAGCAGTTCTTC
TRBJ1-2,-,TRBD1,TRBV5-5,CASSLPDLGTASYGYTF,TGTGCCAGCAGCTTGCCGGACCTTGGGACAGCAAGCTATGGCTACACCTTC
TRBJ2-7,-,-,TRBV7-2,CASSLYGQGAYEQYF,TGTGCCAGCAGCTTATACGGGCAGGGCGCCTACGAGCAGTACTTC
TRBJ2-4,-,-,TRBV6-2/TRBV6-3,CASSSGRLGKNIQYF,TGTGCCAGCAGTTCCGGGAGATTAGGCAAAAACATTCAGTACTTC
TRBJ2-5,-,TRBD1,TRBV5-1,CASSLEGRGIETQYF,TGCGCCAGCAGCTTGGAAGGCAGGGGGATAGAGACCCAGTACTTC
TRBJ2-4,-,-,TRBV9,CASSVEGLAKNIQYF,TGTGCCAGCAGCGTAGAGGGACTAGCCAAAAACATTCAGTACTTC
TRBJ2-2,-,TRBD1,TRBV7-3,CASSGQGASTGELFF,TGTGCCAGCAGCGGACAGGGGGCGAGTACCGGGGAGCTGTTTTTT
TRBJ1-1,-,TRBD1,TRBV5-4,CASSLRQGEAFF,TGTGCCAGCAGCTTGCGACAGGGTGAAGCTTTCTTT
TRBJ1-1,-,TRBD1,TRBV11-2,CASDSGGGTEAFF,TGTGCCAGCGACTCAGGGGGTGGCACTGAAGCTTTCTTT
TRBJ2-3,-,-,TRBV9,CASSVQDTESDTQYF,TGTGCCAGCAGCGTCCAGGACACTGAATCGGATACGCAGTATTTT
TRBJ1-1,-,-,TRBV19,CATTTGLVTEAFF,TGTGCCACTACCACAGGGTTAGTCACTGAAGCTTTCTTT
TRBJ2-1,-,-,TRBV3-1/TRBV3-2,CASSQARGEQFF,TGTGCCAGCAGCCAAGCTCGCGGTGAGCAGTTCTTC
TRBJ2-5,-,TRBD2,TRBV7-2,CASSFRGDRFETQYF,TGTGCCAGCAGCTTCCGGGGGGACCGGTTCGAGACCCAGTACTTC
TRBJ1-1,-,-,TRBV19,CASSMRGGANTEAFF,TGTGCCAGTAGTATGCGCGGAGGGGCGAACACTGAAGCTTTCTTT
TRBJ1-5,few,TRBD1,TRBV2,CASSMTGVNQPQHF,TGTGCCAGCTCAATGACAGGGGTGAATCAGCCCCAGCATTTT
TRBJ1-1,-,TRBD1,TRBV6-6,CASSSTGGDTEAFF,TGTGCCAGCAGCTCTACAGGGGGTGACACTGAAGCTTTCTTT
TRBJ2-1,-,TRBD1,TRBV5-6,CASSHDRGIYNEQFF,TGTGCCAGCAGCCATGACAGGGGGATTTACAATGAGCAGTTCTTC
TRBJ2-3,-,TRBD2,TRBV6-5,CASSGTSGTQYF,TGTGCCAGCAGCGGGACTAGCGGCACGCAGTATTTT
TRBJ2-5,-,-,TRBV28,CASTQGGGPQETQYF,TGTGCCAGCACCCAAGGGGGGGGACCTCAAGAGACCCAGTACTTC
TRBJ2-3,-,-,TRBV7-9,CASSATASTDTQYF,TGTGCCAGCAGCGCGACAGCTAGCACAGATACGCAGTATTTT
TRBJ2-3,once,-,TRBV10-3,CAIKGRGVADTQYF,TGTGCCATCAAGGGCAGGGGGGTCGCAGATACGCAGTATTTT
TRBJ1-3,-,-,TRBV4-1,CASSQGTARGNTIYF,TGCGCCAGCAGCCAAGGGACAGCTCGAGGAAACACCATATATTTT
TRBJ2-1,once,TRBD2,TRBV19,CASSASSGRLDNEQFF,TGTGCCAGTAGTGCCTCTAGCGGGAGATTGGACAATGAGCAGTTCTTC
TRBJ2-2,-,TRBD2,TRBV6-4,CASSKLAGGSTGELFF,TGTGCCAGCAGTAAACTAGCGGGAGGAAGCACCGGGGAGCTGTTTTTT
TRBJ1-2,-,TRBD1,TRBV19,CASSKTGEGAYGYTF,TGTGCCAGTAGTAAGACAGGGGAAGGGGCCTATGGCTACACCTTC
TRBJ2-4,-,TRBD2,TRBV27,CASSFTVAGGPPKNIQYF,TGTGCCAGCAGTTTCACTGTAGCGGGAGGGCCTCCCAAAAACATTCAGTACTTC
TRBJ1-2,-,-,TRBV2,CASRSSGQNYGYTF,TGTGCCAGCAGGTCGTCAGGACAGAACTATGGCTACACCTTC
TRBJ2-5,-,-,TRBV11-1,CASSLEQYKETQYF,TGTGCCAGCAGCTTAGAACAGTATAAAGAGACCCAGTACTTC
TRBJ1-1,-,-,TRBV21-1,CASSKRRDRAPTEAFF,TGTGCCAGCAGCAAAAGAAGGGACAGGGCGCCCACTGAAGCTTTCTTT
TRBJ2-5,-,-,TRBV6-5,CASSYSRDTETQYF,TGTGCCAGCAGTTACTCGAGGGACACAGAGACCCAGTACTTC
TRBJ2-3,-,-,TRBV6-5,CASSRTPGGPDTQYF,TGTGCCAGCAGCCGGACGCCCGGAGGGCCTGATACGCAGTATTTT
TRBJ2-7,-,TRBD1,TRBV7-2,CASSYSGTGLYEQYF,TGTGCCAGCAGCTACTCCGGGACAGGGCTCTACGAGCAGTACTTC
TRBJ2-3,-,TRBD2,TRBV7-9,CASSLLAGGADTQYF,TGTGCCAGCAGCTTATTAGCGGGAGGTGCAGATACGCAGTATTTT
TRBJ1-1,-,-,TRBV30,CAWKITGVAEAFF,TGTGCCTGGAAAATCACGGGGGTGGCTGAAGCTTTCTTT
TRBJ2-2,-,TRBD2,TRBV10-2,CASRKREGTGELFF,TGCGCCAGCCGTAAGCGGGAGGGCACCGGGGAGCTGTTTTTT
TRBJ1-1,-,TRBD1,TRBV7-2,CASSTVGGRVAFF,TGTGCCAGCAGCACAGTAGGGGGCAGAGTAGCTTTCTTT
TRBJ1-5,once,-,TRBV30,CAWSGGNGNQPQHF,TGTGCCTGGAGTGGAGGGAACGGCAATCAGCCCCAGCATTTT
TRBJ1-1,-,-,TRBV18,CASSPDSEAFF,TGTGCCAGCTCACCAGACAGTGAAGCTTTCTTT
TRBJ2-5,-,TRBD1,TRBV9,CASSGGQYQETQYF,TGTGCCAGCAGCGGGGGACAGTACCAAGAGACCCAGTACTTC
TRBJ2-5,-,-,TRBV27,CASSLWAPLQETQYF,TGTGCCAGCAGTTTATGGGCCCCTCTCCAAGAGACCCAGTACTTC
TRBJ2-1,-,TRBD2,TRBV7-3,CASSLLAGGPNEQFF,TGTGCCAGCAGCTTACTAGCGGGAGGACCCAATGAGCAGTTCTTC
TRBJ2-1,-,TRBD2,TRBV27,CASSFLGTSGSSYNEQFF,TGTGCCAGCAGTTTTCTCGGGACTAGCGGAAGCTCCTACAATGAGCAGTTCTTC
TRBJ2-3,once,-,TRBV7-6,CASSQTGYEDTQYF,TGTGCCAGCAGTCAAACCGGGTACGAAGATACGCAGTATTTT
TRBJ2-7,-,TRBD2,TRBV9,CASSVGLAENSYEQYF,TGTGCCAGCAGCGTCGGACTAGCGGAGAACTCCTACGAGCAGTACTTC
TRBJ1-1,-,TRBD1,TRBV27,CASSLSSSGTGSPNTEAFF,TGTGCCAGCAGTTTATCGTCCTCCGGGACAGGGTCCCCTAACACTGAAGCTTTCTTT
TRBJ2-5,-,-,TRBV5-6,CASSYRDIKRTQYF,TGTGCCAGCAGCTACCGGGACATTAAGAGAACCCAGTACTTC
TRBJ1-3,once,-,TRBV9,CASSVEPQESSGNTIYF,TGTGCCAGCAGCGTCGAGCCCCAGGAAAGCTCTGGAAACACCATATATTTT
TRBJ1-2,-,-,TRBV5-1,CASSFDRTGGGYTF,TGCGCCAGCAGCTTTGACCGCACGGGAGGTGGCTACACCTTC
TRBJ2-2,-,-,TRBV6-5,CASRVRGANAGELFF,TGTGCCAGCAGGGTACGGGGGGCAAACGCCGGGGAGCTGTTTTTT
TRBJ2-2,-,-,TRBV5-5,CASSVLGGTGELFF,TGTGCCAGCAGCGTATTGGGGGGTACCGGGGAGCTGTTTTTT